Each of the 15 T cell receptor beta chains below was sequenced from the same sample in a study of blood T cells in healthy people across ages. Sample-barcoded 5' priming and a J-beta primer mix drove a second PCR of roughly 6 to 12 cycles. TCRdb ran MiXCR on the 5' RACE reads and lists one entry per CDR3 protein. The sample holds a few hundred thousand distinct CDR3 sequences, roughly 29% seen once. Source material: blood. These receptors originate from a woman in her 70s in good health.

The genes are TRBV29-1 and TRBJ2-7; D is perhaps TRBD1 (6 bases). Germline loops: CDR1 SQVTM, CDR2 ANQGSEA. Trimming took 6 bases from V and 3 from J, leaving 15 bases between them. This CDR3 spans 13 amino acids. CDR3 nucleotide sequence: TGCAGCGTCCTAAACAGGGCTGGCTACGAGCAGTACTTC. Amino acids: CSVLNRAGYEQYF.

This clonotype has more than one count but fewer than ten. CDR3: CAIREGGSGNTIYF. In nucleotides, the CDR3 is TGTGCCATCAGGGAGGGGGGCTCTGGAAACACCATATATTTT. The gene calls are TRBV10-3 and TRBJ1-3, with D perhaps matching TRBD1 (6 bases). The CDR3 totals 14 residues. The V end was cut by 6 bases, the J end by 0 bases, with 9 bases between. The germline CDR1 and CDR2 sequences are ENHRY and SYGVKD.

V gene TRBV2 combines with J gene TRBJ2-3, with 8 bases identical to TRBD2. This CDR3 contains 15 residues. The V gene's germline CDR1 is SNHLY and CDR2 FYNNEI. V lost 8 bases, J lost 4 bases, and 11 bases stayed unmatched. The CDR3 spells CASGATGLDADTQYF. As DNA, the CDR3 is TGTGCCAGCGGAGCCACGGGACTAGATGCAGATACGCAGTATTTT.

The CDR3 DNA reads as TGTGCCAGCAGCTTCGAGCCTGGCGCGATCTATGGCTACACCTTC. Translated, it gives CASSFEPGAIYGYTF. The rearrangement links TRBV7-2 to TRBJ1-2; D not resolved. The germline V gene encodes CDR1 SGHTA and CDR2 FQGNSA. This CDR3 contains 15 residues. V was pared by 3 bases and J by 4 bases, with 15 bases between.

V usage is TRBV6-2 or TRBV6-3 and J usage is TRBJ2-6; D is uncertain. The germline V and J ends were trimmed by 0 bases and 0 bases, with 3 bases remaining between them. CDR3 length equals 15 residues. Germline CDR1 reads MNHEY; CDR2 reads SVGEGT. The CDR3 nucleotides are TGTGCCAGCAGTTACTCAGTCTCTGGGGCCAACGTCCTGACTTTC. Translation: CASSYSVSGANVLTF.

The chain employs TRBV20-1 and TRBJ1-1; TRBD1 is a possible D gene (5 bases). The V and J ends lost 4 bases and 4 bases respectively, with 16 bases between them. The CDR3 contains 14 residues. From germline, CDR1 is DFQATT and CDR2 SNEGSKA (reference sequence). CDR3 in DNA: TGCAGTGCTACCCGTATGGGCAGGGTCACTGAAGCTTTCTTT. It translates to CSATRMGRVTEAFF.

The chain is built from TRBV23-1 and TRBJ2-1; D possibly corresponds to TRBD2 (5 bases). TRBV23-1 is classed as an ORF, of uncertain function. The V end lost 3 bases, the J end lost 8 bases, and 17 bases lay between the germline ends. The CDR3 has 15 residues. CDR3 region: CASSHVRGVGDEQFF. The DNA of the CDR3 is TGCGCCAGCAGTCACGTCCGGGGTGTGGGTGATGAGCAGTTCTTC.

The V gene is TRBV6-6, the J gene TRBJ2-1; D is undetermined. The germline gives CDR1 MNHNY, CDR2 SVGAGI (reference sequence). This CDR3 region has 12 residues. V was shortened by 4 bases and J by 7 bases, with 8 bases between the two germline ends. The CDR3 region is CASSSTWNEQFF. The CDR3 DNA is TGTGCCAGCAGTTCCACGTGGAATGAGCAGTTCTTC.

About this clonotype itself: An end of the junction does not agree with germline; a read error may underlie this. This rearrangement joins TRBV20-1 to TRBJ1-1; no definite D call. The CDR3 runs 10 residues. The germline V gene has CDR1 DFQATT and CDR2 SNEGSKA (reference sequence). The chain's CDR3 is CSASSPLAFF. The CDR3 coding sequence is TGTAGTGCATCGTCACCGTTGGCTTTCTTT.

A remark on this clonotype: Since a much larger clone is just one base distant, this may be a read error. The V and J genes are TRBV27 and TRBJ1-2; D is possibly TRBD1 (6 bases). This CDR3 has 19 amino acids. Germline values: CDR1 MNHEY, CDR2 SMNVEV (reference sequence). CDR3 bases: TGTGCCAGCAGTTTATGGCCTCCAGAAGGGGGGTCGGCTAACCATGGCTACACCTTC. Its protein product is CASSLWPPEGGSANHGYTF.

The gene calls are TRBV7-2 and TRBJ1-5; 7 bases are shared with TRBD1. CDR3 length: 15 residues. From germline, CDR1 is SGHTA and CDR2 FQGNSA. V shed 1 base and J 7 bases; nucleotides not matched to a gene: 7. Written as DNA, the CDR3 is TGTGCCAGCAGCTTAGACAGGGGAGAAGCACAGCCCCAGCATTTT. The encoded protein is CASSLDRGEAQPQHF. The variable domain in full, completed from reference TRBV7-2 and TRBJ1-5, reads GAGVSQSPSNKVTEKGKDVELRCDPISGHTALYWYRQSLGQGLEFLIYFQGNSAPDKSGLPSDRFSAERTGGSVSTLTIQRTQQEDSAVYLCASSLDRGEAQPQHFGDGTRLSIL.

This clonotype was detected many times. This CDR3 is CASRRLAGVTETQYF. CDR3 DNA sequence: TGTGCCAGCAGAAGGCTAGCGGGAGTTACGGAGACCCAGTACTTC. This chain links TRBV27 with TRBJ2-5; 10 nucleotides agree with TRBD2. Germline CDR1 MNHEY, CDR2 SMNVEV (reference sequence). Losses at the gene ends were 6 bases for V and 5 bases for J; bases not matched to a gene: 9. This CDR3 spans 15 amino acids.

A word on this clonotype: One end of the junction is discordant with germline, which a read error may explain. The CDR3, as DNA: TGTGCCGGCAGTTTAGCCGCGGGAGGCTCCTACGAGCAGTACTTC. Residues: CAGSLAAGGSYEQYF. V gene TRBV28 combines with J gene TRBJ2-7, with TRBD2 identical over 8 bases. The CDR3 is 15 residues long. CDR1 is MDHEN and CDR2 is SYDVKM in the germline V gene.

J is TRBJ2-7 and V is TRBV11-2; 8 bases align to TRBD2. There are 14 residues in the CDR3. Per the germline V gene, CDR1 is SGHAT and CDR2 is FQNNGV. With V trimmed by 10 bases and J by 0 bases, 8 bases remained unmatched. The chain's CDR3 is CATQPAGVSYEQYF. The CDR3 coding sequence is TGTGCCACGCAACCAGCGGGGGTCTCCTACGAGCAGTACTTC.

The genes are TRBV20-1 and TRBJ2-1, with a weak D call TRBD2 (5 bases). V lost 2 bases and J lost 4, with 18 bases in between. Germline assignment: CDR1 DFQATT and CDR2 SNEGSKA (reference sequence). This CDR3 has 16 residues. The DNA for the CDR3 is TGCAGTGCTAGATATTCCCGGAGGACGGATTACAATGAGCAGTTCTTC. It encodes CSARYSRRTDYNEQFF.